The rows below give T cell receptor beta chains drawn from one sample of a study of response to subunit inactivated influenza vaccine. MiXCR, applied by TCRdb to the RT-PCR reads, yields one record per CDR3 protein. Of approximately 500,000 distinct CDR3 sequences in the sample, less than 25% were seen once. The same sample was also used in a study of T cells expressing NK-cell markers.

Sequenced material: CD4+ T cells sorted from PBMCs, taken 11 to 12 days after vaccination. The receptor source for this set is a man aged 45-65 years who received an inactivated influenza vaccine. Both conserved end residues are part of each CDR3. Fields, in order: J gene, D gene, clone size, V gene, CDR3 length, CDR3 protein, CDR3 DNA. The D gene is left open where the match is weak. Clone size is stated in some rows and not others, as once, few, many or a class when expanded.

TRBJ2-7,NA,NA,TRBV15,15,CATSRDVQGHYEQYF,TGTGCCACCAGCAGAGATGTCCAGGGCCACTACGAGCAGTACTTC
TRBJ2-3,NA,few,TRBV14,18,CASSQDTWQQTFTDTQYF,TGTGCCAGCAGCCAAGATACGTGGCAGCAAACATTCACAGATACGCAGTATTTT
TRBJ2-2,NA,few,TRBV2,15,CASSWGRRGTGELFF,TGTGCCAGCAGCTGGGGGAGGAGGGGTACCGGGGAGCTGTTTTTT
TRBJ1-1,NA,many,TRBV12-3/TRBV12-4,13,CASKGDTVLEAFF,TGTGCCAGCAAGGGGGACACGGTTCTGGAAGCTTTCTTT
TRBJ1-3,NA,NA,TRBV6-2/TRBV6-3,12,CASTDSGNTIYF,TGTGCCAGCACCGACTCTGGAAACACCATATATTTT
TRBJ2-1,NA,NA,TRBV24-1,15,CATSPASAGGNEQFF,TGTGCCACCAGTCCCGCCAGCGCCGGAGGGAATGAGCAGTTCTTC
TRBJ2-7,NA,NA,TRBV7-2,14,CASSYWTDAYEQYF,TGTGCCAGCAGCTACTGGACAGACGCCTACGAGCAGTACTTC
TRBJ1-3,NA,many,TRBV29-1,12,CSATFSGNTIYF,TGCAGCGCAACCTTCTCTGGAAACACCATATATTTT
TRBJ2-3,NA,once,TRBV7-6,14,CASSLVSLPDTQYF,TGTGCCAGCAGCTTAGTGTCCCTCCCAGATACGCAGTATTTT
TRBJ1-2,NA,NA,TRBV6-5,16,CASSYDLKFTVAGYTF,TGTGCCAGCAGTTATGATCTTAAGTTTACAGTGGCCGGCTACACCTTC
TRBJ2-5,NA,NA,TRBV27,14,CASRISYGKETQYF,TGTGCCAGCAGAATTTCTTACGGGAAAGAGACCCAGTACTTC